The 17 T cell receptor beta chains in this list originate from one sample, sequenced in a study of blood T cells in healthy people across ages. Sample-barcoded 5' priming and a J-beta primer mix drove a second PCR of about 7 to 11 cycles. MiXCR, applied by TCRdb to the 5' RACE reads, yields one record per CDR3 protein. The table includes 600,000 to 850,000 distinct CDR3 sequences, roughly two fifths detected once. Source material: blood. All receptors derive from a woman aged 55-70 years in good health.

J is TRBJ2-1 and V is TRBV12-3 or TRBV12-4; 13 nucleotides line up with TRBD2. J lost 7 bases, V lost 5 bases, and 8 bases had no gene match. The CDR3 contains 16 residues. The chain's CDR3 is CASSGGLAGSLNEQFF. The CDR3 bases are TGTGCCAGCAGTGGGGGACTAGCGGGGAGTCTGAATGAGCAGTTCTTC.

In regard to this clonotype: A much larger clone differs by one base, so this may be a read error. This sequence joins TRBV28 and TRBJ2-7; D is possibly TRBD1 or TRBD2 (5 bases each). Germline CDR1 is MDHEN and CDR2 is SYDVKM. V lost 6 bases and J lost 4, with 16 bases in between. The CDR3 spans 14 residues. CDR3 in amino acids: CASRSTGTRYEQYF. The CDR3, as DNA: TGTGCCAGCAGGTCAACCGGGACCAGATACGAGCAGTACTTC.

The chain couples TRBV9 to TRBJ2-1, with 9 positions matching TRBD2. V lost 3 bases, J lost 0 bases, and 13 bases stayed unmatched. From germline, CDR1 is SGDLS and CDR2 YYNGEE. The CDR3 has 19 residues. In DNA, the CDR3 is TGTGCCAGCAGCGAGCTGGCGGGGGGGAATGTTGGCTCCTACAATGAGCAGTTCTTC. Translating gives CASSELAGGNVGSYNEQFF.

The V call is TRBV2, the J call TRBJ2-1, with 10 bases identical to TRBD2. The CDR3 length is 16 residues. V gave up 0 bases and J gave up 8 bases; unmatched junction bases: 7. Germline CDR1 and CDR2: SNHLY and FYNNEI. CDR3 sequence (DNA): TGTGCCAGCAGTGAAGCGGGAGCGGGGGGGGCGGATGAGCAGTTCTTC. Its protein product is CASSEAGAGGADEQFF. The full variable domain, in which reference TRBV2 and TRBJ2-1 provide the parts outside the CDR3, is EPEVTQTPSHQVTQMGQEVILRCVPISNHLYFYWYRQILGQKVEFLVSFYNNEISEKSEIFDDQFSVERPDGSNFTLKIRSTKLEDSAMYFCASSEAGAGGADEQFFGPGTRLTVL.

This clonotype appeared a few times. This rearrangement joins TRBV20-1 to TRBJ1-6; a weak D match, TRBD1 (5 bases). Germline values: CDR1 DFQATT, CDR2 SNEGSKA (reference sequence). The V end lost 6 bases, the J end lost 6 bases, and 18 bases lay between the germline ends. The CDR3 sequence is 15 residues long. The CDR3: CSARARDRTNSPLHF. The CDR3 nucleotides read TGCAGTGCCAGGGCTCGAGACAGAACTAATTCACCCCTCCACTTT.

The CDR3 region is CASSLVLEGRGAETQYF. CDR3 nucleotides: TGTGCCAGCAGTTTAGTTTTAGAGGGCAGGGGGGCCGAGACCCAGTACTTC. This sequence joins TRBV12-3 or TRBV12-4 and TRBJ2-5, with D maybe TRBD1 (7 bases). V was pared by 1 base and J by 5 bases, with 20 bases between. The CDR3 consists of 17 residues.

The chain is built from TRBV10-3 and TRBJ2-4; the match to TRBD2 covers 9 bases. The J call may be in error: the DNA end matches TRBJ2-7 better. Per germline, CDR1 ENHRY and CDR2 SYGVKD. The CDR3 spans 14 residues. The CDR3 loop is CAFELAGPSREQYF. The CDR3 DNA follows: TGTGCCTTCGAACTAGCGGGCCCTTCTCGCGAGCAGTACTTC.

The genes are TRBV7-8 and TRBJ1-1; TRBD1 matches at 10 bases. The CDR3 has 16 residues. Trimming cost V 4 bases and J 0 bases; bases outside gene matches: 5. Germline assignment: CDR1 SGHVS and CDR2 FQNEAQ. CDR3 coding DNA: TGTGCCAGCAGCTACGGACAGGGGGAAATGAACACTGAAGCTTTCTTT. Protein sequence: CASSYGQGEMNTEAFF.

The rearrangement joins TRBV7-8 to TRBJ2-7, with TRBD2 matching 11 bases. The V gene's germline CDR1 is SGHVS and CDR2 FQNEAQ. The CDR3 is 18 amino acids. Unmatched junction bases numbered 9, after V lost 0 bases and J lost 2 bases. The CDR3 region is CASSLAILAGDPTYEQYF. CDR3 DNA sequence: TGTGCCAGCAGCTTAGCAATACTAGCGGGAGATCCGACCTACGAGCAGTACTTC. The whole variable domain, remainder taken from reference TRBV7-8 and TRBJ2-7, is GAGVSQSPRYKVAKRGQDVALRCDPISGHVSLFWYQQALGQGPEFLTYFQNEAQLDKSGLPSDRFFAERPEGSVSTLKIQRTQQEDSAVYLCASSLAILAGDPTYEQYFGPGTRLTVT.

The V call is TRBV11-1, the J call TRBJ2-1; 12 bases line up with TRBD2. V gave up 3 bases and J gave up 7 bases; unmatched junction bases: 4. The CDR3 totals 15 residues. The germline V gene has CDR1 SGHAT and CDR2 FQDESV (reference sequence). CDR3 sequence (DNA): TGTGCCAGCAGCTTTATAACTAGCGGGAGGAATGAGCAGTTCTTC. Translation: CASSFITSGRNEQFF.

V is TRBV9 and J is TRBJ2-7; TRBD1 aligns across 8 bases. The length of the CDR3 is 15 residues. From germline, CDR1 is SGDLS and CDR2 YYNGEE. The J segment lost 3 bases and the V segment lost 0 bases, leaving 5 bases of the junction unmatched. This chain's CDR3 is CASSVAGGTGYEQYF. The CDR3 region has the DNA TGTGCCAGCAGCGTAGCTGGAGGGACAGGCTACGAGCAGTACTTC.

This clonotype was detected only a few times. The J gene is TRBJ2-1, the V gene TRBV5-1, with D perhaps matching TRBD1 (5 bases). The V gene lost 0 bases and the J gene lost 5 bases, with 9 bases spanning the gap. Germline loops: CDR1 SGHRS, CDR2 YFSETQ. The length of the CDR3 is 14 residues. The CDR3, as DNA: TGCGCCAGCAGCTTGGAAGACAGACACAATGAGCAGTTCTTC. Translation gives CASSLEDRHNEQFF.

This clonotype was counted a few times. The rearrangement links TRBV13 to TRBJ2-3; D is ambiguous. The CDR3 consists of 18 residues. Between the trimmed V and J ends, which lost 1 base and 0 bases, there was a span of 17 bases. Looked up from germline, CDR1 is PRHDT and CDR2 is FYEKMQ (reference sequence). The CDR3 sequence is CASSLVFPGPTSTDTQYF. DNA for the CDR3: TGTGCCAGCAGCTTAGTCTTCCCAGGACCTACTAGCACAGATACGCAGTATTTT. The entire variable domain, with the rest obtained from reference TRBV13 and TRBJ2-3, is as follows: AAGVIQSPRHLIKEKRETATLKCYPIPRHDTVYWYQQGPGQDPQFLISFYEKMQSDKGSIPDRFSAQQFSDYHSELNMSSLELGDSALYFCASSLVFPGPTSTDTQYFGPGTRLTVL.

The chain recombines TRBV27 with TRBJ2-7; TRBD1 matches 7 bases. CDR1 MNHEY and CDR2 SMNVEV come from the germline V gene (reference sequence). This CDR3 is built from 16 residues. The J segment lost 9 bases and the V segment lost 3 bases, leaving 17 bases of the junction unmatched. The CDR3 DNA follows: TGTGCCAGCAGTTTGACAGGGACCCTACGCTTACTTGGGCAGTACTTC. Protein: CASSLTGTLRLLGQYF.

The rearrangement uses TRBV25-1 and TRBJ1-1, with no clear D. Germline values: CDR1 MGHDK, CDR2 SYGVNS. V lost 7 bases, J lost 4 bases, and 13 bases lay in between. The CDR3 covers 13 residues. CDR3 in DNA: TGTGCCAGCATGCGAGCCAAGGGCACTGAAGCTTTCTTT. Its protein product is CASMRAKGTEAFF.

The chain couples TRBV3-1 to TRBJ1-1; a weak D match, TRBD1 (5 bases). V was cut by 7 bases and J by 4 bases, with 13 bases left in between. CDR3 length equals 13 residues. Looked up from germline, CDR1 is LGHDT and CDR2 is YNNKEL (reference sequence). DNA of the CDR3: TGTGCCAGCAACCGGGGGTTGGGCACTGAAGCTTTCTTT. The encoded protein is CASNRGLGTEAFF. The full variable domain, its missing parts supplied by reference TRBV3-1 and TRBJ1-1, is DTAVSQTPKYLVTQMGNDKSIKCEQNLGHDTMYWYKQDSKKFLKIMFSYNNKELIINETVPNRFSPKSPDKAHLNLHINSLELGDSAVYFCASNRGLGTEAFFGQGTRLTVV.

The gene calls are TRBV7-2 and TRBJ2-7; D remains ambiguous. The CDR3 runs to 15 residues. CDR1 and CDR2 from the germline V gene are SGHTA and FQGNSA. Trimming left V 2 bases short and J 2 bases short, with 13 bases between. The CDR3 is CASSLKGGGTYEQYF. CDR3 coding DNA: TGTGCCAGCAGCTTAAAAGGCGGCGGAACCTACGAGCAGTACTTC.